This entry lists 15 T cell receptor beta chains sequenced from one sample in a study of CD8 T cells in ankylosing spondylitis. MiXCR, applied by TCRdb to the 5' RACE reads, yields one record per CDR3 protein. The sample has 50,000 to 75,000 distinct CDR3 sequences; around 6.5% are singletons. The specimen was synovial fluid, either unsorted or a sorted T cell fraction (not recorded which). The source is a male donor with ankylosing spondylitis.

This clonotype was seen at least ten times. The chain is built from TRBV10-3 and TRBJ2-1; TRBD1 is a possible D gene (6 bases). The germline V gene encodes CDR1 ENHRY and CDR2 SYGVKD. V was clipped by 7 bases and J by 0 bases, with 13 bases between them. The CDR3 is 15 residues long. The CDR3 DNA reads TGTGCCATCACCCCGGACAGAGGCTCCTACAATGAGCAGTTCTTC. Residues: CAITPDRGSYNEQFF.

This clonotype showed up just a few times. The chain is built from TRBV12-5 and TRBJ2-5; D remains unclear. In germline, CDR1 is LGHNT, CDR2 FRNRAP. Trimming shortened V by 6 bases and J by 4 bases, and 9 bases separated the two germline ends. This CDR3 has 12 amino acids. CDR3 nucleotide sequence: TGTGCTAGTGGCCCGCGACTAGAGACCCAGTACTTC. Its protein product is CASGPRLETQYF. Together with reference TRBV12-5 and TRBJ2-5, the CDR3 gives the full variable domain: DARVTQTPRHKVTEMGQEVTMRCQPILGHNTVFWYRQTMMQGLELLAYFRNRAPLDDSGMPKDRFSAEMPDATLATLKIQPSEPRDSAVYFCASGPRLETQYFGPGTRLLVL.

The chain couples TRBV2 to TRBJ2-3, with 7 bases fitting TRBD2. This CDR3 region has 16 residues. The germline CDR1 and CDR2 sequences are SNHLY and FYNNEI. Trimming at V came to 4 bases and at J to 1 base, leaving 8 bases not matched to a gene. In DNA, the CDR3 is TGTGCCAGCAGTGGCATCGGCGGGAGCCGCACAGATACGCAGTATTTT. Translation gives CASSGIGGSRTDTQYF.

This clonotype occurred many times. V and J are TRBV2 and TRBJ1-2; 7 bases agree with TRBD1. Germline trimming cut 8 bases from V and 7 bases from J; bases unmatched to any gene: 13. The CDR3 extends over 14 amino acids. Germline V CDR1 and CDR2: SNHLY, FYNNEI. The CDR3 sequence: CASLTQGEGSGYTF. The CDR3 coding sequence is TGTGCCAGCTTAACTCAGGGGGAAGGAAGTGGCTACACCTTC. The variable domain in full, completed from reference TRBV2 and TRBJ1-2, reads EPEVTQTPSHQVTQMGQEVILRCVPISNHLYFYWYRQILGQKVEFLVSFYNNEISEKSEIFDDQFSVERPDGSNFTLKIRSTKLEDSAMYFCASLTQGEGSGYTFGSGTRLTVV.

This clonotype was picked up many times. The rearrangement joins TRBV12-3 or TRBV12-4 to TRBJ1-4, with a weak D call TRBD1 (5 bases). Between the trimmed V and J ends, which lost 6 bases and 3 bases, there was a span of 20 bases. The CDR3 sequence is 17 residues long. The CDR3 reads CASSLLLGEIPNEKLFF. The CDR3 nucleotides are TGTGCCAGCAGCCTCTTGTTGGGGGAGATACCTAATGAAAAACTGTTTTTT.

This clonotype occurred many times. The chain carries TRBV11-3 and TRBJ2-3; 10 nucleotides agree with TRBD2. Germline CDR1 and CDR2: SGHNT and YENEEA. The CDR3 loop spans 15 amino acids. J lost 2 bases, V lost 4 bases, and 3 bases had no gene match. CDR3 residues: CASSWGLALTDTQYF. CDR3 coding DNA: TGTGCCAGCAGCTGGGGACTAGCGCTCACAGATACGCAGTATTTT.

This clonotype has ten or more counts. The chain recombines TRBV20-1 with TRBJ2-7; no reliable D call. V lost 2 bases to trimming and J lost 4 bases, with 6 bases between them. In germline, CDR1 is DFQATT, CDR2 SNEGSKA (reference sequence). This CDR3 region has 11 residues. The CDR3 nucleotides read TGCAGTGCTAGACAAGGTTACGAGCAGTACTTC. Amino acid sequence: CSARQGYEQYF.

In its sample, this clonotype was seen a few times. This chain joins TRBV6-2 or TRBV6-3 and TRBJ2-1; the match to TRBD2 covers 15 bases. The trim removed 10 bases at V and 2 bases at J, leaving 18 bases unmatched. The CDR3 is 20 residues long. The germline CDR1 and CDR2 sequences are MNHEY and SVGEGT. The CDR3 DNA reads TGTGCCACAATTATCCCGGGACTAGCGGGAGGCGGGAGCACCTACAATGAGCAGTTCTTC. Translating gives CATIIPGLAGGGSTYNEQFF.

Many counts were recorded for this clonotype. The chain employs TRBV7-2 and TRBJ2-2; a weak D match, TRBD1 (5 bases). The CDR3 is 17 amino acids. V was shortened by 0 bases and J by 6 bases, with 17 bases between the two germline ends. From germline, CDR1 is SGHTA and CDR2 FQGNSA. CDR3 in DNA: TGTGCCAGCAGCTTAGCGCGTTTAGCAGGGATTCCCGGGGAGCTGTTTTTT. It is translated as CASSLARLAGIPGELFF. Full variable domain (remainder filled in from reference TRBV7-2 and TRBJ2-2): GAGVSQSPSNKVTEKGKDVELRCDPISGHTALYWYRQSLGQGLEFLIYFQGNSAPDKSGLPSDRFSAERTGGSVSTLTIQRTQQEDSAVYLCASSLARLAGIPGELFFGEGSRLTVL.

This clonotype was detected many times. V is TRBV2 and J is TRBJ2-3, with 7 positions matching TRBD2. Germline V gives CDR1 SNHLY, CDR2 FYNNEI. The trim removed 7 bases at V and 2 bases at J, leaving 6 bases unmatched. The CDR3 runs 14 residues. In DNA form, the CDR3 reads TGTGCCAGCAAGGCTAGCGGATCCACAGATACGCAGTATTTT. This translates into CASKASGSTDTQYF.

Ten or more counts support this clonotype. V gene TRBV5-1 combines with J gene TRBJ2-2; D not resolved. Trimming took off 3 bases at V and 4 bases at J, with 16 bases between the two ends. CDR1 and CDR2 from the germline V gene are SGHRS and YFSETQ. CDR3 length: 16 residues. CDR3: CASSWASQYGTGELFF. The CDR3 DNA reads as TGCGCCAGCAGCTGGGCCTCACAGTATGGCACCGGGGAGCTGTTTTTT. The variable domain in full, completed from reference TRBV5-1 and TRBJ2-2, reads KAGVTQTPRYLIKTRGQQVTLSCSPISGHRSVSWYQQTPGQGLQFLFEYFSETQRNKGNFPGRFSGRQFSNSRSEMNVSTLELGDSALYLCASSWASQYGTGELFFGEGSRLTVL.

This clonotype was observed many times. The chain carries TRBV11-3 and TRBJ1-5; 7 nucleotides line up with TRBD1. Germline V gene data show CDR1 as SGHNT and CDR2 as YENEEA. This CDR3 contains 14 residues. The V gene end was trimmed by 5 bases and the J gene end by 3 bases; junction bases not matched to a gene: 4. The CDR3 here is CASSRGTVNQPQHF. CDR3 nucleotides: TGTGCCAGCAGCAGAGGGACAGTCAATCAGCCCCAGCATTTT.

The chain combines TRBV6-5 with TRBJ2-7; no firm D call. Germline CDR1 reads MNHEY; CDR2 reads SVGAGI. The CDR3 sequence is 12 residues long. Trimming pared 5 bases from V and 4 bases from J, leaving 9 bases between. The CDR3 reads CASSGSEYEQYF. DNA of the CDR3: TGTGCCAGCAGTGGCTCAGAGTACGAGCAGTACTTC.

The sample holds a few counts of this clonotype. The chain employs TRBV5-1 and TRBJ2-3; the match to TRBD1 covers 10 bases. The germline V gene has CDR1 SGHRS and CDR2 YFSETQ. The CDR3 has 16 amino acids. J was trimmed by 2 bases and V by 0 bases; bases with no gene match: 3. The chain's CDR3 is CASSLEGQGHTDTQYF. The CDR3 DNA sequence: TGCGCCAGCAGCTTGGAGGGACAGGGGCACACAGATACGCAGTATTTT.

Many counts were recorded for this clonotype. V is TRBV7-2 and J is TRBJ2-7; TRBD1 aligns across 7 bases. The V gene end was trimmed by 5 bases and the J gene end by 4 bases; junction bases not matched to a gene: 8. CDR3 length: 14 amino acids. Germline V lookup: CDR1 SGHTA, CDR2 FQGNSA. The CDR3 sequence: CASSQQGMRYEQYF. CDR3 in DNA: TGTGCCAGCAGCCAACAGGGGATGAGGTACGAGCAGTACTTC.